This T cell receptor (beta chain) was captured by sequencing in a study of beta chain features in type 1 diabetes. Study background: Cell yields, age and gender were similar between patients and healthy donors. General study findings and limits: Cells carrying high TCR expression could end up over-represented when cDNA is sequenced.

The germline V gene encodes CDR1 SGHNT and CDR2 YENEEA. The J segment lost 5 bases and the V segment lost 1 base, leaving 2 bases of the junction unmatched. The CDR3 has 15 amino acids. This clone was picked up a small number of times. Its specificity is not known. The authors reverse transcribed all of the isolated RNA, so sequencing captured expressed TCRB transcripts. Measured with immunoSEQ multiplex PCR; TCRdb has only the in-frame clones, and not every one. The profile covers around 300,000 clones, with 13% to 15% appearing a single time and roughly 6.7% taken by the ten largest. Sorted CD4+ subsets: naive, central memory, regulatory, stem cell-like memory (CD45RO/CCR7/CD25/CD127/CD95/CD27 panel).

This chain connects TRBV11-3 to TRBJ2-3, with 11 bases that match TRBD1. The sequence derives from a man aged 25 to 40 in good health. Material for sequencing was central memory CD4+ T cells from blood. CDR3 nucleotides: TGTGCCAGCAGCTTAGGGACAGGGGGCGGAGATACGCAGTATTTT. Residues: CASSLGTGGGDTQYF.